One and the same sample provided the 25 T cell receptor beta chains below, sequenced in a study of T cell changes during pregnancy in multiple sclerosis. Sequencing was performed with immunoSEQ multiplex PCR; in TCRdb, only in-frame clones are kept and a portion is missing. The table records tens of thousands of clones, roughly 88% of them present only once. Specimen: peripheral blood, collected in the third trimester of pregnancy. The receptors were gathered from a female donor with multiple sclerosis, enrolled in a pregnancy study.

The chain has TRBV4-1 and TRBJ1-4, with D maybe TRBD1 (5 bases). The germline V gene has CDR1 MGHRA and CDR2 YSYEKL. V was cut by 0 bases and J by 3 bases, with 14 bases left in between. The length of the CDR3 is 17 residues. CDR3 loop: CASSQDLSRGANEKLFF. CDR3 DNA: TGCGCCAGCAGCCAAGATCTGAGCCGGGGGGCTAATGAAAAACTGTTTTTT.

V and J are TRBV10-2 and TRBJ1-1; 7 bases are shared with TRBD1. The CDR3 has 18 residues. V gave up 6 bases and J gave up 6 bases; unmatched junction bases: 22. Germline V gene data show CDR1 as WSHSY and CDR2 as SAAADI. The CDR3 DNA is TGCGCCAGCAGGAGACCTCGACAGGGCACTACCCGTGAAGCTGAAGCTTTCTTT. Translation: CASRRPRQGTTREAEAFF.

The chain links TRBV11-2 to TRBJ2-5, with 7 bases matching TRBD1. Looked up from germline, CDR1 is SGHAT and CDR2 is FQNNGV. CDR3 length equals 14 residues. J gave up 4 bases and V 5 bases, and 7 bases lay outside the gene matches. CDR3 region: CASSAWGQLETQYF. The CDR3 bases are TGTGCCAGCAGCGCTTGGGGACAGCTAGAGACCCAGTACTTC.

The genes are TRBV4-1 and TRBJ2-7; 7 bases line up with TRBD1. The CDR3 is 17 residues long. The V gene end was trimmed by 2 bases and the J gene end by 4 bases; junction bases not matched to a gene: 14. Germline V CDR1 and CDR2: MGHRA, YSYEKL. CDR3: CASSQPRQGPSKYEQYF. The CDR3 region has the DNA TGCGCCAGCAGCCAACCCAGACAGGGCCCCTCCAAATACGAGCAGTACTTC.

The chain employs TRBV9 and TRBJ2-5; D not certain. Germline V CDR1 and CDR2: SGDLS, YYNGEE. Trimming cost V 3 bases and J 6 bases, with 15 bases left between them. This CDR3 has 14 residues. In DNA, the CDR3 is TGTGCCAGCAGCGCGACGTGGGCCAGAAAGACCCAGTACTTC. Translation gives CASSATWARKTQYF.

V and J are TRBV2 and TRBJ1-1, with 7 bases that match TRBD1. This CDR3 spans 13 amino acids. V gave up 6 bases and J gave up 6 bases; unmatched junction bases: 7. CDR1 is SNHLY, CDR2 FYNNEI, per germline. This chain's CDR3 is CASSRDREAEAFF. CDR3 in DNA: TGTGCCAGCAGCCGCGACAGGGAAGCTGAAGCTTTCTTT.

This chain uses TRBV15 with TRBJ1-5; 10 positions match TRBD1. This CDR3 comprises 17 residues. The germline V gene has CDR1 LNHNV and CDR2 YYDKDF (reference sequence). The trim removed 1 base at V and 0 bases at J, leaving 3 bases unmatched. The CDR3 protein is CATSRGQGANSNQPQHF. For the CDR3, the DNA is TGTGCCACCAGCAGAGGACAGGGGGCCAATAGCAATCAGCCCCAGCATTTT.

This chain links TRBV18 with TRBJ1-1; no clear D gene. CDR1 and CDR2 from the germline V gene are KGHSH and LQKENI. This CDR3 spans 16 amino acids. V was shortened by 2 bases and J by 0 bases, with 13 bases between the two germline ends. CDR3 nucleotide sequence: TGTGCCAGCTCACCAAGGAGTTCCAGTCTGAACACTGAAGCTTTCTTT. This encodes CASSPRSSSLNTEAFF.

The chain combines TRBV10-3 with TRBJ1-6, with 7 bases aligning to TRBD1. The germline V gene encodes CDR1 ENHRY and CDR2 SYGVKD. The V segment lost 6 bases and the J segment 5 bases; nucleotides outside the gene matches: 4. The CDR3 covers 14 residues. The CDR3 coding sequence is TGTGCCATCAGGGCCGGGACAGATAATTCACCCCTCCACTTT. Protein product: CAIRAGTDNSPLHF.

Here the CDR3 reads CASMEGLLIYNEQFF. In DNA form, the CDR3 reads TGTGCCAGCATGGAGGGACTCCTGATCTACAATGAGCAGTTCTTC. This chain uses TRBV5-6 with TRBJ2-1, with D tentatively TRBD2 (6 bases). Trimming shortened V by 6 bases and J by 3 bases, and 16 bases separated the two germline ends. CDR3 length equals 15 residues. From germline, CDR1 is SGHDT and CDR2 YYEEEE.

V usage is TRBV11-1 and J usage is TRBJ2-1; the D is unclear. Germline-derived CDR1 and CDR2 are SGHAT and FQDESV (reference sequence). The V end lost 1 base, the J end lost 10 bases, and 20 bases lay between the germline ends. The CDR3 covers 16 residues. CDR3 sequence (DNA): TGTGCCAGCAGCTTAGGTGCTCAGCCCATGGGCATGGAGCAGTTCTTC. Translated, it gives CASSLGAQPMGMEQFF.

The chain links TRBV5-1 to TRBJ1-1; possible D gene TRBD1, 5 bases. The CDR3 consists of 14 residues. Germline V gene data show CDR1 as SGHRS and CDR2 as YFSETQ. V was shortened by 5 bases and J by 3 bases, with 14 bases between the two germline ends. The CDR3 protein is CASRPDRGDTEAFF. DNA of the CDR3: TGCGCCAGCAGGCCGGATCGGGGGGACACTGAAGCTTTCTTT. Complete variable domain (other parts from reference TRBV5-1 and TRBJ1-1): KAGVTQTPRYLIKTRGQQVTLSCSPISGHRSVSWYQQTPGQGLQFLFEYFSETQRNKGNFPGRFSGRQFSNSRSEMNVSTLELGDSALYLCASRPDRGDTEAFFGQGTRLTVV.

The V call is TRBV5-6, the J call TRBJ1-3; D uncertain. This CDR3 is 18 amino acids long. Trimming took 0 bases from V and 2 from J, leaving 18 bases between them. CDR1 SGHDT and CDR2 YYEEEE come from the germline V gene. The CDR3 DNA reads as TGTGCCAGCAGCTTGGGCTTTATCCAAGGGAGGGCTGGAAACACCATATATTTT. It encodes CASSLGFIQGRAGNTIYF.

This chain connects TRBV29-1 to TRBJ1-1, with D tentatively TRBD1 (6 bases). Trimming took off 6 bases at V and 6 bases at J, with 14 bases between the two ends. CDR3 length: 12 amino acids. The V gene's germline CDR1 is SQVTM and CDR2 ANQGSEA. The CDR3 is CSVLQGSPEAFF. The CDR3 DNA sequence: TGCAGCGTCCTACAGGGTTCCCCTGAAGCTTTCTTT.

The chain couples TRBV11-2 to TRBJ1-1, with 7 bases matching TRBD1. The trim removed 2 bases at V and 3 bases at J, leaving 18 bases unmatched. Germline values: CDR1 SGHAT, CDR2 FQNNGV. The CDR3 extends over 19 amino acids. The CDR3 bases are TGTGCCAGCAGCTTACGCCAGACAGGGCGAAAGTCTAGGGACACTGAAGCTTTCTTT. Amino acid sequence: CASSLRQTGRKSRDTEAFF.

This sequence joins TRBV5-1 and TRBJ2-7; 10 nucleotides line up with TRBD1. There are 15 residues in the CDR3. Germline V gene sequence: CDR1 SGHRS, CDR2 YFSETQ. V dropped 5 bases and J dropped 5; count of bases not matched to a gene: 10. DNA of the CDR3: TGCGCCAGCAGTTTGACGGGACAGGGGAACAACGAGCAGTACTTC. This codes for CASSLTGQGNNEQYF.

Of note for this clone: Other DNA sequences within the sample encode an identical CDR3. The chain is built from TRBV2 and TRBJ2-5; D is undetermined. Germline lookup yields CDR1 SNHLY and CDR2 FYNNEI. The CDR3 runs to 14 residues. V lost 4 bases, J lost 1 base, and 10 bases lay in between. DNA for the CDR3: TGTGCCAGCAGTGCCCTAACCGCCCAAGAGACCCAGTACTTC. Its protein is CASSALTAQETQYF.

This chain links TRBV10-3 with TRBJ1-2; 7 bases match TRBD1. Per the germline V gene, CDR1 is ENHRY and CDR2 is SYGVKD. The CDR3 extends over 13 amino acids. V lost 3 bases, J lost 4 bases, and 2 bases stayed unmatched. In nucleotides, the CDR3 is TGTGCCATCAGTGAACAGGGGAGCTATGGCTACACCTTC. This sequence encodes CAISEQGSYGYTF.

J is TRBJ1-4 and V is TRBV7-9; D remains ambiguous. The CDR3 is 15 residues long. The V gene's germline CDR1 is SEHNR and CDR2 FQNEAQ (reference sequence). V lost 2 bases and J lost 5, with 12 bases in between. The CDR3 loop is CASSLSVYPNEKLFF. Written as DNA, the CDR3 is TGTGCCAGCAGCTTATCGGTCTACCCCAATGAAAAACTGTTTTTT.

V gene TRBV13 combines with J gene TRBJ1-2, with D unresolved. The CDR3 covers 15 residues. Per germline, CDR1 PRHDT and CDR2 FYEKMQ (reference sequence). Trimming removed 5 bases at V and 7 bases at J, with 20 bases between. The chain's CDR3 is CASSQLDGGMGGYTF. The CDR3 DNA is TGTGCCAGCAGCCAACTGGACGGAGGGATGGGTGGCTACACCTTC.

In nucleotides, the CDR3 is TGTGCCAGCTCACCACAATCGGAGACCCAGTACTTC. Translated: CASSPQSETQYF. This chain links TRBV18 with TRBJ2-5; D uncertain. Trimming took off 1 base at V and 5 bases at J, with 5 bases between the two ends. Germline CDR1 is KGHSH and CDR2 is LQKENI. This CDR3 is 12 amino acids long.

The chain couples TRBV5-1 to TRBJ2-3; the D is unclear. CDR3 size: 14 residues. The V gene's germline CDR1 is SGHRS and CDR2 YFSETQ. With 0 bases removed from V and 4 bases from J, the gap between germline ends came to 9 bases. The CDR3 DNA reads TGCGCCAGCAGCTTGGTTGGTACACCAGATACGCAGTATTTT. Protein product: CASSLVGTPDTQYF.

The rearrangement links TRBV28 to TRBJ1-2, with D unclear. Looked up from germline, CDR1 is MDHEN and CDR2 is SYDVKM. The CDR3 contains 13 residues. The V end lost 3 bases, the J end lost 2 bases, and 7 bases lay between the germline ends. CDR3 in DNA: TGTGCCAGCAGTTTCCTAGCAAACTATGGCTACACCTTC. Encoded protein: CASSFLANYGYTF.

This rearrangement joins TRBV5-1 to TRBJ2-4; tentatively, D is TRBD2 (6 bases). The germline gives CDR1 SGHRS, CDR2 YFSETQ. V lost 0 bases to trimming and J lost 8 bases, with 9 bases between them. CDR3 size: 13 residues. Written as DNA, the CDR3 is TGCGCCAGCAGCTTGGACGGAGGGGACATTCAGTACTTC. Translation: CASSLDGGDIQYF.

V usage is TRBV5-1 and J usage is TRBJ2-5; TRBD2 matches at 10 bases. Trimming cost V 0 bases and J 1 base; bases outside gene matches: 6. CDR3 length: 17 amino acids. CDR1 and CDR2 from the germline V gene are SGHRS and YFSETQ. This CDR3 reads CASSLGSGGAPQETQYF. The CDR3 DNA reads TGCGCCAGCAGCTTGGGGAGCGGGGGGGCCCCCCAAGAGACCCAGTACTTC.